This T cell receptor beta chain was found in a study of T cell responses to AZD1222 COVID-19 vaccine. Study overall: Pooled samples include second doses given at about 4 or 12 weeks.

Study-wide results and caveats: Donor demographics were predominantly white British with a female majority; clonal diversity may be underestimated. Regions 160-218 and 743-854 held dominance among vaccine-associated CD4 TCRs, which spanned spike. No day 14 peak samples; only post-peak repertoires were characterized.

V dropped 6 bases and J dropped 4 bases, with 13 bases sitting between them. The CDR3 has 14 residues. Germline V CDR1 and CDR2: MNHEY, SMNVEV (reference sequence). TCRdb keeps only in-frame clones here, not all; method: immunoSEQ multiplex PCR. The sample includes 130,000 or so clones, roughly 89% seen only once; the top ten take roughly 6.5%. Turning to this clone: Its antigen is undetermined.

The TCR originated in an adult in good health. This chain links TRBV27 with TRBJ1-3, with D perhaps matching TRBD1 (6 bases). Sequencing used peripheral blood, obtained on day 0 of AZD1222 vaccination. CDR3 DNA sequence: TGTGCCAGCAGCGCTCTACAGGGAGGAAACACCATATATTTT. Its protein product is CASSALQGGNTIYF.